This T cell receptor beta chain came from a study of tumor-infiltrating lymphocytes in primary liver carcinoma. As for the study in general: The tumors, T1-T3 N0M0 lesions, were roughly 4.2 to 11 cm across.

Unsorted bulk tissue, about 19-32 mg of it, served as the source for co-extraction of RNA and DNA. Through surgical resection, the patients' primary liver carcinoma was treated. The germline V and J ends were trimmed by 5 bases and 2 bases, with 16 bases remaining between them. Germline values: CDR1 SGHAT, CDR2 FQNNGV. The CDR3 sequence is 15 residues long. As for this clonotype: Its antigen is unknown.

Study findings and constraints: Tumor region pairs overlapped more than did tumor-adjacent and tumor-blood pairs.

Priming with a constant-region primer yielded TCR beta cDNA from 400 to 550 ng total RNA. Libraries covering TCR beta were generated through three nested multiplex PCR rounds (using a slightly modified ARM-PCR). The opening two PCR rounds, about 11 cycles each, paired TRBV1-TRBV30 forward primers with a C-beta reverse primer. TCRdb processed the multiplex PCR reads anew with MiXCR; each CDR3 protein has one entry. The sample carries around 99,000 distinct CDR3 sequences, less than 70% recorded once. V usage is TRBV11-2 and J usage is TRBJ2-7; D perhaps matches TRBD2 (5 bases). The sequence came from a man aged 40-50 years with primary liver carcinoma and hepatitis B virus infection. Input material: tumor-adjacent normal liver tissue. The CDR3 sequence: CASSLGRTLPYEQYF. The CDR3 nucleotides read TGTGCCAGCAGCCTTGGCAGGACTCTGCCCTACGAGCAGTACTTC.